The rows below give T cell receptor beta chains drawn from one sample of a study of blood T cell repertoires in COVID-19. TCRdb keeps only in-frame clones here, not all; method: immunoSEQ multiplex PCR. The data show approximately 310,000 clones, roughly nine tenths seen once. The specimen sequenced was PBMCs or T cells enriched from blood (not recorded which). The source is a man aged 55 to 69 who had recovered from COVID-19. Both conserved end residues are part of each CDR3. The order of the fields is D gene, clone size, V gene, J gene, CDR3 DNA, CDR3 protein. D genes are given only for firm matches. A clone size is listed for some rows: how often the clone was seen (once, few, many), or a class if it is expanded.

D: TRBD1
size: .
V: TRBV2
J: TRBJ2-2
DNA: TGTGCCAGCATCATTGACAGGGACACCGGGGAGCTGTTTTTT
CDR3: CASIIDRDTGELFF

D: .
size: .
V: TRBV25-1
J: TRBJ1-2
DNA: TGTGCCAGCAGTGAATCGGGGGTAGCTAACTATGGCTACACCTTC
CDR3: CASSESGVANYGYTF

D: TRBD1
size: .
V: TRBV10-3
J: TRBJ1-5
DNA: TGTGCCATCAGTGATTACAGGGGGCCGGGGCAGCCCCAGCATTTT
CDR3: CAISDYRGPGQPQHF

D: .
size: .
V: TRBV6-5
J: TRBJ2-2
DNA: TGTGCCAGCAGTTCGGGGTATACCGGGGAGCTGTTTTTT
CDR3: CASSSGYTGELFF

D: .
size: few
V: TRBV7-8
J: TRBJ1-5
DNA: TGTGCCAGCAGCTTAACAGGGAACCAGCCCCAGCATTTT
CDR3: CASSLTGNQPQHF

D: .
size: .
V: TRBV21-1
J: TRBJ2-7
DNA: TGTGCCAGCAGCAAAGCAGGGTCCCGGACAGGTATAGTAGAGTCCTACGAGCAGTACTTC
CDR3: CASSKAGSRTGIVESYEQYF

D: .
size: .
V: TRBV29-1
J: TRBJ2-5
DNA: TGCAGCGTTGAAGCGAACGGCCAAGAGACCCAGTACTTC
CDR3: CSVEANGQETQYF

D: TRBD1
size: .
V: TRBV7-2
J: TRBJ1-5
DNA: TGTGCCAGCAGCCCCGGACAGGGGCCCATCCAGCCCCAGCATTTT
CDR3: CASSPGQGPIQPQHF

D: .
size: .
V: TRBV9
J: TRBJ1-2
DNA: TGTGCCAGCAGCGAGGGGGGGCTGGGCTATGGCTACACCTTC
CDR3: CASSEGGLGYGYTF

D: TRBD1
size: .
V: TRBV24-1
J: TRBJ2-5
DNA: TGTGCCACCAGTGATCCCGGGACAGGGGGTAGAGAGACCCAGTACTTC
CDR3: CATSDPGTGGRETQYF

D: TRBD2
size: .
V: TRBV5-1
J: TRBJ2-1
DNA: TGCGCCAGCAGCTCGGGACTAGCGGGAAAAGCAGGGCAGTTCTTC
CDR3: CASSSGLAGKAGQFF

D: TRBD2
size: .
V: TRBV14
J: TRBJ2-1
DNA: TGTGCCAGCAGCCAAGGGGGAAGAGGGAGGGCCCGGGATGAGCAGTTCTTC
CDR3: CASSQGGRGRARDEQFF

D: .
size: once
V: TRBV29-1
J: TRBJ2-7
DNA: TGCAGCGTTTATGGGGGGACCGCCTCCTACGAGCAGTACTTC
CDR3: CSVYGGTASYEQYF

D: .
size: .
V: TRBV7-2
J: TRBJ1-1
DNA: TGTGCCAGCAGCACGCGGACACCCCGAAACACTGAAGCTTTCTTT
CDR3: CASSTRTPRNTEAFF

D: .
size: few
V: TRBV14
J: TRBJ1-2
DNA: TGTGCCAGCAGCCAAGATGTCCCCCAAGACAAGAACTATGGCTACACCTTC
CDR3: CASSQDVPQDKNYGYTF

D: TRBD2
size: once
V: TRBV6-4
J: TRBJ2-7
DNA: TGTGCCACCAGAACTAGCGGAGATTCCTACGAGCAGTACTTC
CDR3: CATRTSGDSYEQYF

D: .
size: .
V: TRBV19
J: TRBJ1-5
DNA: TGTGCCAGTAGTATTGGGACATCTTATGCTCAGCCCCAGCATTTT
CDR3: CASSIGTSYAQPQHF

D: TRBD1
size: .
V: TRBV27
J: TRBJ1-2
DNA: TGTGCCAGCAGTTTAGGGACAGGGTATGGCTACACCTTC
CDR3: CASSLGTGYGYTF

D: TRBD1
size: .
V: TRBV3-1/TRBV3-2
J: TRBJ1-6
DNA: TGTGCCAGCAGCCAAGATCCCGGACAGGAGTACGCACCCCTCCACTTT
CDR3: CASSQDPGQEYAPLHF

D: .
size: .
V: TRBV28
J: TRBJ1-2
DNA: TGTGCCAGCAGTTTTCAGGCTAACTATGGCTACACCTTC
CDR3: CASSFQANYGYTF

D: TRBD1
size: .
V: TRBV7-9
J: TRBJ1-2
DNA: TGTGCCATCAACGTACAGGGGTGGGATGGCTACACCTTC
CDR3: CAINVQGWDGYTF

D: TRBD1
size: .
V: TRBV24-1
J: TRBJ2-7
DNA: TGTGCCACCAGTGACCCCGGACAGGGGGGCCACGAGCAGTACTTC
CDR3: CATSDPGQGGHEQYF

D: .
size: .
V: TRBV24-1
J: TRBJ2-5
DNA: TGTGCCACCAGTGACGGACAGTACGAGACCCAGTACTTC
CDR3: CATSDGQYETQYF

D: TRBD1
size: .
V: TRBV3-1/TRBV3-2
J: TRBJ1-5
DNA: TGTGCCAGCAGCCTGGGGACAGGGCGTAGCAATCAGCCCCAGCATTTT
CDR3: CASSLGTGRSNQPQHF

D: TRBD1
size: .
V: TRBV7-9
J: TRBJ2-5
DNA: TGTGCCAGCAGCTTTGGGACAGGCCCCGCGGAGACCCAGTACTTC
CDR3: CASSFGTGPAETQYF

D: .
size: .
V: TRBV21-1
J: TRBJ1-2
DNA: TGTGCCAGCAGCAAAGGCGGCAGAGACTATGGCTACACCTTC
CDR3: CASSKGGRDYGYTF

D: .
size: few
V: TRBV18
J: TRBJ1-1
DNA: TGTGCCAGCTCACCGAAAATACAGGGGAACACTGAAGCTTTCTTT
CDR3: CASSPKIQGNTEAFF

D: .
size: .
V: TRBV23-1
J: TRBJ1-2
DNA: TGCGCCAGCAACTCTCCGGGGAGGAGGTATGGCTACACCTTC
CDR3: CASNSPGRRYGYTF

D: TRBD1
size: .
V: TRBV28
J: TRBJ1-3
DNA: TGTGCCAGCAGTTTCGGGGGACAGTGGTTTTCTGGAAACACCATATATTTT
CDR3: CASSFGGQWFSGNTIYF

D: TRBD1
size: .
V: TRBV7-3
J: TRBJ2-7
DNA: TGTGCCAGCAGCCCCCGGACAGGGGGCCGCTACGAGCAGTACTTC
CDR3: CASSPRTGGRYEQYF

D: .
size: .
V: TRBV11-2
J: TRBJ1-2
DNA: TGTGCCAGCAGCTTAGATCGGGGGGGGAACTCTGGCTACACCTTC
CDR3: CASSLDRGGNSGYTF

D: TRBD1
size: .
V: TRBV6-2/TRBV6-3
J: TRBJ2-7
DNA: TGTGCCAGCAGTAATAGACAGGGGGCATCCTACGAGCAGTACTTC
CDR3: CASSNRQGASYEQYF

D: .
size: .
V: TRBV6-6
J: TRBJ1-3
DNA: TGTGCCAGCAGTTACGGCAGGGTGGAAAACACCATATATTTT
CDR3: CASSYGRVENTIYF

D: .
size: .
V: TRBV19
J: TRBJ1-2
DNA: TGTGCCAGTAGTAGACGGACTCTCACCTTC
CDR3: CASSRRTLTF

D: .
size: .
V: TRBV5-4
J: TRBJ2-6
DNA: TGTGCCAGCAGCTTAGGCGGATCTTCTGGGGCCAACGTCCTGACTTTC
CDR3: CASSLGGSSGANVLTF

D: TRBD2
size: .
V: TRBV3-1/TRBV3-2
J: TRBJ2-3
DNA: TGTGCCAGCAGCAATAGCGGGAGGGCCTTAGGCACGCAGTATTTT
CDR3: CASSNSGRALGTQYF

D: .
size: .
V: TRBV27
J: TRBJ2-6
DNA: TGTGCCAGCACCAGGCGGGACAGCTTTCTTCTTTCCGGGGCCAACGTCCTGACTTTC
CDR3: CASTRRDSFLLSGANVLTF

D: TRBD1
size: .
V: TRBV6-1
J: TRBJ1-5
DNA: TGTGCCAGCAGTGAAGAACAGGGGAGCAATCAGCCCCAGCATTTT
CDR3: CASSEEQGSNQPQHF

D: .
size: .
V: TRBV3-1/TRBV3-2
J: TRBJ2-2
DNA: TGTGCCAGCAGCCAAGGTCACTTTAGAGCCGGGGAGCTGTTTTTT
CDR3: CASSQGHFRAGELFF

D: .
size: .
V: TRBV28
J: TRBJ2-7
DNA: TGTGCCAGCAGTTTTCGAGGACTCAGGTCCTACGAGCAGTACTTC
CDR3: CASSFRGLRSYEQYF

D: .
size: .
V: TRBV19
J: TRBJ1-2
DNA: TGTGCCAGTAGTACGCAGTGGCTCTATGGCTACACCTTC
CDR3: CASSTQWLYGYTF

D: .
size: .
V: TRBV11-2
J: TRBJ1-3
DNA: TGTGCCAGCAGCTTAATGGGGCCCATGGCTTCTGGAAACACCATATATTTT
CDR3: CASSLMGPMASGNTIYF

D: TRBD2
size: .
V: TRBV2
J: TRBJ2-3
DNA: TGTGCCAGCAGTGCTAGCGGGGGGTACACAGATACGCAGTATTTT
CDR3: CASSASGGYTDTQYF

D: TRBD2
size: .
V: TRBV6-2/TRBV6-3
J: TRBJ2-1
DNA: TGTGCCAGCAGTTACGGGACTAGCGGGGTTATACGGAATGAGCAGTTCTTC
CDR3: CASSYGTSGVIRNEQFF

D: TRBD1
size: .
V: TRBV5-4
J: TRBJ2-7
DNA: TGTGCCAGCAGCAGGGACAGACCCTACGAGCAGTACTTC
CDR3: CASSRDRPYEQYF

D: .
size: .
V: TRBV6-5
J: TRBJ2-1
DNA: TGTGCCAGCAGTTACTCGTTCCAACTCTACAATGAGCAGTTCTTC
CDR3: CASSYSFQLYNEQFF

D: TRBD1
size: .
V: TRBV29-1
J: TRBJ2-7
DNA: TGCAGCGTTGAAGACCCCCACAGGGGGGTTCCCTACGAGCAGTACTTC
CDR3: CSVEDPHRGVPYEQYF

D: .
size: .
V: TRBV5-5
J: TRBJ2-5
DNA: TGTGCCAGCAGCTTGGGGGGGCAGGGGCGATGGGAGACCCAGTACTTC
CDR3: CASSLGGQGRWETQYF

D: TRBD2
size: .
V: TRBV7-3
J: TRBJ2-5
DNA: TGTGCCAGCAGCTTAAAGGGCGGGAGAGCAGAGACCCAGTACTTC
CDR3: CASSLKGGRAETQYF